Following are 32 T cell receptor beta chains from one sample sequenced in a study of beta chain features in type 1 diabetes. General study results and limits: When Type 1 diabetes patients were examined, their TCRB CDR3s proved moderately but significantly shorter in all four CD4+ subsets.

Isolated RNA was reverse transcribed in full, so expressed TCRB transcripts were sequenced. Profiling relied on immunoSEQ multiplex PCR, and the TCRdb table lists in-frame clones only, not all of them. The sample consists of about 400,000 clones, around 12% of them appearing once. These receptors have no identified antigens. The material sequenced was naive CD4+ T cells from blood. Receptors were obtained from a woman under 30 with type 1 diabetes.

This clone was found a few times. CDR3 nucleotides: TGTGCCAGCAGCCTAGACGGACAGCCCTATGGCTACACCTTC. Translating gives CASSLDGQPYGYTF. This sequence joins TRBV27 and TRBJ1-2, with D perhaps TRBD1 (6 bases). Germline V gene data show CDR1 as MNHEY and CDR2 as SMNVEV (reference sequence). This CDR3 is 14 amino acids long. Trimming stripped 6 bases from V and 4 bases from J, with 15 bases between.

This clone was counted only a few times. The chain uses TRBV18 and TRBJ2-7; D is possibly TRBD2 (6 bases). Trimming stripped 0 bases from V and 2 bases from J, with 14 bases between. The CDR3 covers 16 residues. Germline lookup yields CDR1 KGHSH and CDR2 LQKENI. CDR3 in amino acids: CASSPPGGRMAYEQYF. Here the CDR3 DNA reads TGTGCCAGCTCACCACCGGGGGGACGTATGGCCTACGAGCAGTACTTC. Variable domain in full (rest from reference TRBV18 and TRBJ2-7): NAGVMQNPRHLVRRRGQEARLRCSPMKGHSHVYWYRQLPEEGLKFMVYLQKENIIDESGMPKERFSAEFPKEGPSILRIQQVVRGDSAAYFCASSPPGGRMAYEQYFGPGTRLTVT.

The rearrangement uses TRBV19 and TRBJ2-2; TRBD1 aligns across 8 bases. Losses at the gene ends were 4 bases for V and 5 bases for J; bases not matched to a gene: 9. This CDR3 is built from 16 residues. CDR1 and CDR2 (germline): LNHDA, SQIVND (reference sequence). The CDR3 here is CASSRAGTGITGELFF. The CDR3 nucleotides read TGTGCCAGTAGTAGAGCCGGGACAGGAATTACCGGGGAGCTGTTTTTT.

This clone has a handful of counts. The V gene is TRBV29-1, the J gene TRBJ1-5; maybe TRBD1 (5 bases). The CDR3 has 13 amino acids. V was pared by 1 base and J by 3 bases, with 7 bases between. The V gene's germline CDR1 is SQVTM and CDR2 ANQGSEA. CDR3 residues: CSVEGQPNQPQHF. For the CDR3, the DNA is TGCAGCGTTGAAGGACAGCCCAATCAGCCCCAGCATTTT.

The chain recombines TRBV19 with TRBJ2-1; maybe TRBD2 (5 bases). V lost 5 bases and J lost 4, with 15 bases in between. In germline, CDR1 is LNHDA, CDR2 SQIVND (reference sequence). The CDR3 runs to 15 residues. The CDR3 coding sequence is TGTGCCAGTAGTTTGTCGGGGAGTCAATACAATGAGCAGTTCTTC. As protein: CASSLSGSQYNEQFF.

A note on this clone: This same CDR3 is encoded by further DNA sequences in the sample. The chain carries TRBV5-1 and TRBJ2-2; 7 bases align to TRBD1. The V gene's germline CDR1 is SGHRS and CDR2 YFSETQ. The CDR3 has 14 amino acids. Trimming took 2 bases from V and 3 from J; bases not matched to a gene: 1. The CDR3 DNA follows: TGCGCCAGCAGCTTAACAGGGGACACCGGGGAGCTGTTTTTT. Translated: CASSLTGDTGELFF.

In its sample, this clone was seen a few times. The rearrangement joins TRBV25-1 to TRBJ2-3; 11 nucleotides line up with TRBD2. There are 15 residues in the CDR3. The V gene's germline CDR1 is MGHDK and CDR2 SYGVNS. The trim removed 6 bases at V and 5 bases at J, leaving 7 bases unmatched. CDR3 bases: TGTGCCAGCAGGGTAGCGGGGGGGCAGGGAGATACGCAGTATTTT. This gives the protein CASRVAGGQGDTQYF.

The chain employs TRBV11-3 and TRBJ2-2, with TRBD1 matching 9 bases. From germline, CDR1 is SGHNT and CDR2 YENEEA. The CDR3 extends over 14 amino acids. V was clipped by 5 bases and J by 7 bases; unmatched bases: 5. The CDR3 is CASSLGQGIGELFF. The CDR3 nucleotides read TGTGCCAGCAGCCTGGGACAGGGAATCGGGGAGCTGTTTTTT.

Only a few counts were recorded for this clone. The chain joins TRBV6-6 to TRBJ2-6; unclear D gene. V shed 5 bases and J shed 4 bases, with 9 bases lying between them. The CDR3 covers 14 residues. Germline values: CDR1 MNHNY, CDR2 SVGAGI (reference sequence). This CDR3 reads CASSPSAGANVLTF. The DNA for the CDR3 is TGTGCCAGCAGTCCTAGTGCCGGGGCCAACGTCCTGACTTTC.

V and J are TRBV19 and TRBJ2-7; TRBD1 is a possible D gene (5 bases). Germline V gene lookup returns CDR1 LNHDA and CDR2 SQIVND (reference sequence). Trimming shortened V by 6 bases and J by 5 bases, and 11 bases separated the two germline ends. There are 12 residues in the CDR3. The CDR3 coding sequence is TGTGCCAGTAGCCTCCAAGGGGACGAGCAGTACTTC. This sequence encodes CASSLQGDEQYF.

The chain joins TRBV19 to TRBJ2-1, with TRBD1 matching 9 bases. CDR1 is LNHDA and CDR2 is SQIVND in the germline V gene (reference sequence). This CDR3 region has 16 residues. V shed 6 bases, J shed 6 bases, and the junction held 12 bases outside the gene matches. The CDR3 reads CASRPAGTGMSNEQFF. The CDR3 nucleotides read TGTGCCAGTAGGCCAGCCGGGACAGGGATGTCCAATGAGCAGTTCTTC. Supplemented by reference TRBV19 and TRBJ2-1, the full variable domain reads DGGITQSPKYLFRKEGQNVTLSCEQNLNHDAMYWYRQDPGQGLRLIYYSQIVNDFQKGDIAEGYSVSREKKESFPLTVTSAQKNPTAFYLCASRPAGTGMSNEQFFGPGTRLTVL.

This clone was detected a few times. The V call is TRBV18, the J call TRBJ2-1; D perhaps matches TRBD2 (6 bases). V lost 1 base and J lost 6, with 10 bases in between. The germline gives CDR1 KGHSH, CDR2 LQKENI. CDR3 length equals 14 residues. CDR3 residues: CASSPRGLGNEQFF. The CDR3 coding sequence is TGTGCCAGCTCACCACGGGGACTCGGCAATGAGCAGTTCTTC.

The rearrangement uses TRBV11-3 and TRBJ2-6; D may be TRBD2 (6 bases). V was trimmed by 5 bases and J by 2 bases, leaving 10 bases between them. The germline gives CDR1 SGHNT, CDR2 YENEEA. This CDR3 contains 15 residues. CDR3 DNA sequence: TGTGCCAGCAGCGCCCCGGGGGCTGGGGCCAACGTCCTGACTTTC. Translation gives CASSAPGAGANVLTF.

The chain joins TRBV29-1 to TRBJ2-5; unclear D gene. This CDR3 spans 13 amino acids. Per germline, CDR1 SQVTM and CDR2 ANQGSEA. Between the trimmed V and J ends, which lost 2 bases and 2 bases, there was a span of 9 bases. CDR3 in DNA: TGCAGCGTTGAAACCCTACTTCAAGAGACCCAGTACTTC. Its protein product is CSVETLLQETQYF.

This clone turned up a few times. V gene TRBV4-2 combines with J gene TRBJ2-2, with D possibly being TRBD1 (6 bases). The CDR3 length is 14 residues. Germline V gene sequence: CDR1 LGHNA, CDR2 YNFKEQ. V lost 2 bases, J lost 7 bases, and 11 bases lay in between. CDR3 sequence reads: CASSQLTGSGELFF. The CDR3 nucleotides read TGTGCCAGCAGCCAACTAACAGGGAGCGGGGAGCTGTTTTTT.

The chain has TRBV4-3 and TRBJ2-6, with 9 bases identical to TRBD2. V shed 9 bases, J shed 0 bases, and the junction held 9 bases outside the gene matches. In germline, CDR1 is LGHNA, CDR2 YSLEER. This CDR3 region has 17 residues. The chain's CDR3 is CASQGLSGGSGANVLTF. Here the CDR3 DNA reads TGCGCCAGTCAAGGACTTAGCGGGGGCTCTGGGGCCAACGTCCTGACTTTC.

This chain connects TRBV9 to TRBJ2-2; D is unclear. CDR3 length: 15 residues. V was shortened by 3 bases and J by 2 bases, with 11 bases between the two germline ends. From germline, CDR1 is SGDLS and CDR2 YYNGEE. CDR3 region: CASSGRIYNTGELFF. CDR3 bases: TGTGCCAGCAGCGGCAGGATCTACAACACCGGGGAGCTGTTTTTT. The whole variable domain, filled in from reference TRBV9 and TRBJ2-2, reads DSGVTQTPKHLITATGQRVTLRCSPRSGDLSVYWYQQSLDQGLQFLIQYYNGEERAKGNILERFSAQQFPDLHSELNLSSLELGDSALYFCASSGRIYNTGELFFGEGSRLTVL.

This clone was observed a few times. The chain carries TRBV25-1 and TRBJ2-2; weak D call: TRBD2 (6 bases). The ends were cut back, 0 bases at V and 1 base at J, with 9 bases in the middle. From germline, CDR1 is MGHDK and CDR2 SYGVNS. The CDR3 length is 16 residues. The CDR3 is CASSEYQAGNTGELFF. The CDR3 DNA is TGTGCCAGCAGTGAATACCAAGCGGGGAACACCGGGGAGCTGTTTTTT.

The chain uses TRBV9 and TRBJ1-6, with 7 nucleotides matching TRBD1. The V and J ends lost 4 bases and 0 bases, in that order; junction bases with no gene match: 4. This CDR3 is built from 16 residues. The germline V gene has CDR1 SGDLS and CDR2 YYNGEE. The CDR3 spells CASSLRDSSYNSPLHF. DNA for the CDR3: TGTGCCAGCAGCCTCCGGGACAGCTCCTATAATTCACCCCTCCACTTT.

This clone was counted between two and nine times. The chain recombines TRBV2 with TRBJ2-1; D is unclear. CDR1 SNHLY and CDR2 FYNNEI come from the germline V gene. Trimming shortened V by 7 bases and J by 4 bases, and 11 bases separated the two germline ends. The CDR3 is 13 amino acids. CDR3: CASTNDNYNEQFF. CDR3 coding DNA: TGTGCCAGCACAAATGACAATTACAATGAGCAGTTCTTC.

This clone was picked up a small number of times. Other DNA variants within this sample encode the same CDR3. The CDR3 spells CASSPTSGPYEQYF. The CDR3 DNA reads as TGTGCCAGCAGCCCAACTAGCGGGCCCTACGAGCAGTACTTC. The V gene is TRBV27, the J gene TRBJ2-7, with 9 bases aligning to TRBD2. The CDR3 is 14 residues long. CDR1 is MNHEY, CDR2 SMNVEV, per germline (reference sequence). Trimming removed 6 bases from V and 2 bases from J; junction bases left unmatched: 5.

The V gene is TRBV19, the J gene TRBJ1-1; TRBD1 aligns across 7 bases. CDR3 length: 13 amino acids. The V segment lost 8 bases and the J segment 1 base; nucleotides outside the gene matches: 4. Germline V gives CDR1 LNHDA, CDR2 SQIVND (reference sequence). The DNA for the CDR3 is TGTGCCAGTCGCAGGGGGTGGAACACTGAAGCTTTCTTT. As protein: CASRRGWNTEAFF.

This clone was picked up a small number of times. The genes are TRBV19 and TRBJ2-3; a possible D gene is TRBD1 (6 bases). Trimming left V 6 bases short and J 1 base short, with 8 bases between. CDR3 length equals 13 residues. CDR1 and CDR2 from the germline V gene are LNHDA and SQIVND (reference sequence). This CDR3 reads CASRKGGTDTQYF. CDR3 nucleotide sequence: TGTGCCAGTAGGAAGGGGGGCACAGATACGCAGTATTTT.

This CDR3 is CASSPGQGSGEAFF. The CDR3 coding sequence is TGTGCCAGCTCACCCGGACAGGGATCCGGTGAAGCTTTCTTT. The chain carries TRBV18 and TRBJ1-1, with 8 bases matching TRBD1. CDR3 length: 14 residues. J lost 7 bases, V lost 3 bases, and 7 bases had no gene match. Per germline, CDR1 KGHSH and CDR2 LQKENI.

The chain recombines TRBV6-5 with TRBJ1-5, with TRBD1 identical over 7 bases. Germline-derived CDR1 and CDR2 are MNHEY and SVGAGI. This CDR3 has 13 residues. The junction had 4 bases not matched to a gene; V was cut back by 8 bases and J by 3 bases. The CDR3 loop reads CASRQGVNQPQHF. CDR3 sequence (DNA): TGTGCCAGCCGTCAGGGGGTCAATCAGCCCCAGCATTTT.

This clone was detected only a few times. J is TRBJ2-7 and V is TRBV28; 9 bases fit TRBD2. The CDR3 is made up of 15 amino acids. V trimming: 6 bases; J trimming: 5 bases; junction bases outside the gene matches: 11. Germline CDR1 is MDHEN and CDR2 is SYDVKM. The CDR3 DNA follows: TGTGCCAGCAGGTCTAGCGGGATGAATCGGCACGAGCAGTACTTC. Protein sequence: CASRSSGMNRHEQYF.

This clone was seen a handful of times. The V gene is TRBV5-4, the J gene TRBJ2-1; D unresolved. The CDR3 contains 13 residues. V was pared by 0 bases and J by 3 bases, with 4 bases between. Germline lookup yields CDR1 SGHNT and CDR2 YYREEE (reference sequence). Here the CDR3 reads CASSLAVYNEQFF. In DNA, the CDR3 is TGTGCCAGCAGCTTGGCTGTCTACAATGAGCAGTTCTTC.

There are a few counts of this clone. The rearrangement joins TRBV4-2 to TRBJ2-7; D perhaps matches TRBD2 (5 bases). Trimming left V 5 bases short and J 4 bases short, with 15 bases between. This CDR3 is 14 amino acids long. Germline lookup yields CDR1 LGHNA and CDR2 YNFKEQ. CDR3: CASSEGLVGYEQYF. DNA of the CDR3: TGTGCCAGCAGCGAGGGTTTGGTCGGGTACGAGCAGTACTTC.

Worth noting for this clone: Mismatch with germline at one junction end may stem from a read error. J is TRBJ2-2 and V is TRBV18; a weak D match, TRBD1 (6 bases). The CDR3 length is 15 residues. Germline loops: CDR1 KGHSH, CDR2 LQKENI. The CDR3 loop reads CATSSGAANTGELFF. In DNA form, the CDR3 reads TGTGCCACCTCATCAGGGGCCGCGAACACCGGGGAGCTGTTTTTT. The entire variable domain, with the rest obtained from reference TRBV18 and TRBJ2-2, is as follows: NAGVMQNPRHLVRRRGQEARLRCSPMKGHSHVYWYRQLPEEGLKFMVYLQKENIIDESGMPKERFSAEFPKEGPSILRIQQVVRGDSAAYFCATSSGAANTGELFFGEGSRLTVL.

The gene calls are TRBV28 and TRBJ1-2; maybe TRBD1 (6 bases). V lost 3 bases, J lost 7 bases, and 9 bases lay in between. The CDR3 sequence is 12 residues long. Germline V gene data show CDR1 as MDHEN and CDR2 as SYDVKM. CDR3 amino acids: CASSFHRVGYTF. As DNA, the CDR3 is TGTGCCAGCAGTTTCCACAGGGTTGGCTACACCTTC.

This clone was observed a handful of times. This chain's CDR3 is CASRSSGFSYEQYF. The CDR3 coding sequence is TGTGCCAGCAGATCAAGCGGGTTCAGCTACGAGCAGTACTTC. The V gene is TRBV28, the J gene TRBJ2-7; D might be TRBD2 (6 bases). With 6 bases removed from V and 3 bases from J, the gap between germline ends came to 15 bases. CDR3 length: 14 amino acids. Germline V CDR1 and CDR2: MDHEN, SYDVKM. Using reference TRBV28 and TRBJ2-7 for the parts outside the CDR3, the full variable domain is DVKVTQSSRYLVKRTGEKVFLECVQDMDHENMFWYRQDPGLGLRLIYFSYDVKMKEKGDIPEGYSVSREKKERFSLILESASTNQTSMYLCASRSSGFSYEQYFGPGTRLTVT.

This clone was seen only a few times. The chain joins TRBV7-2 to TRBJ2-3; D call uncertain. Deletions cut 2 bases from V and 6 bases from J, with 9 bases between. The CDR3 has 13 residues. CDR1 is SGHTA, CDR2 FQGNSA, per germline. The CDR3 region has the DNA TGTGCCAGCAGCTTAAGGCGGTGGGATACGCAGTATTTT. Its protein product is CASSLRRWDTQYF.